The TCR beta chain under discussion was sequenced for a study of T-cell memory formation after mild COVID-19. Study details: TCR clusters were mostly donor specific. Whole-study findings and limits: Clones contracting across day 15 to 85 had a balanced CD4/CD8 profile; later expanding clones leaned CD4+. Some SARS-CoV-2-responding clones were already detected in memory before infection.

In germline, CDR1 is MNHEY, CDR2 SVGAGI. J gave up 0 bases and V 6 bases, and 5 bases lay outside the gene matches. The CDR3 extends over 16 amino acids. Only a few counts were recorded for this clonotype. The antigen is unknown. Barcoded TCR alpha and TCR beta cDNA libraries with UMIs came from 5'RACE using constant-segment primers. TCRdb passed the 5' RACE reads through MiXCR, listing each CDR3 protein once. The sample consists of under 450,000 distinct CDR3 sequences, under 15% of them appearing once. Sample: PBMCs or a T cell subset sorted from them (not recorded which). This clonotype originated in a young man who had mild COVID-19 (a few samples of this study predate the infection). Cell type and time point are not known. The rearrangement links TRBV6-5 to TRBJ1-6, with 7 positions matching TRBD1. The CDR3 DNA reads TGTGCCAGCAGCCGCCGGGACAGCTCCTATAATTCACCCCTCCACTTT. As protein: CASSRRDSSYNSPLHF.